This T cell receptor (beta chain) was captured in a study of cytomegalovirus exposure and HLA in healthy donors. PCR used 60 Vbeta primers and 13 Jbeta primers. Per the authors' pipeline: It was a later analysis that counted 75 million to 90 million unique TCR beta chains, of which roughly 11 million were shared. Generated by immunoSEQ multiplex PCR, the TCRdb table keeps only in-frame clones and is missing some. D and trimming were read from the DNA, whereas the V and J calls and clone size are those reported in that table. The sample yields approximately 220,000 clones, about 83% seen once. This clone was counted between two and nine times. Germline V gene lookup returns CDR1 SGHVT and CDR2 SQSDAQ. Deletions cut 4 bases from V and 6 bases from J, with 30 bases between. This CDR3 region has 19 residues.

The rearrangement uses TRBV7-4 and TRBJ1-2; possibly TRBD1 for D (6 bases). Source material: PBMCs. The clonotype originates from a girl between 5 and 17 years old in good health and CMV-seronegative. CDR3: CASSSYNRKGVREVDGYTF. The CDR3 bases are TGTGCCAGCAGCTCGTATAATAGGAAGGGGGTCCGTGAGGTGGATGGCTACACCTTC.